The sample holds one count of the clone carrying this T cell receptor (beta chain). No antigen is known for it. A much larger clone sits a single nucleotide away, making a read error possible. TCRdb re-called the multiplex PCR reads with MiXCR, one entry per CDR3 protein. The table records 30,000 to 40,000 distinct CDR3 sequences, 35% to 40% of them present only once. Germline V gives CDR1 LNHDA, CDR2 SQIVND (reference sequence). This CDR3 contains 19 residues. The sample originates from a study of breast tumors, draining lymph nodes, adjacent tissues. Study conclusions and caveats: That most tumor T cells come from lymph nodes remained unproven. Luminal-like breast cancer showed significantly greater tumor-nontumor repertoire similarity than basal-like breast cancer did. Tumor TCR diversity was below lymph nodes but above nontumor tissue. Data fit most tumor T cells coming from lymph node, expanding in tumor.

The V call is TRBV19, the J call TRBJ2-1; a weak D match, TRBD2 (6 bases). The source is a female donor with breast cancer. Some clones in this sample may be carry-over from other donors' samples. Sample: breast tumor tissue. The CDR3 is CASSTSTRHTWSSCNEQFF. The CDR3 DNA is TGTGCCAGTAGTACCTCGACTAGACACACCTGGAGCTCCTGCAATGAGCAGTTCTTC.